The T cell receptor beta chain under discussion was sequenced for a study of cytomegalovirus exposure and HLA in healthy donors. A multiplex PCR was run with 60 Vbeta primers and 13 Jbeta primers. Some clones are missing from TCRdb's copy, which holds only in-frame ones; the method was immunoSEQ multiplex PCR. The table includes around 80,000 clones, approximately 60% detected once. This clone was counted only a few times. CDR3 length: 14 amino acids. J was trimmed by 1 base and V by 6 bases; bases with no gene match: 5. Germline V gene lookup returns CDR1 SGDLS and CDR2 YYNGEE. The receptor's source is a male donor in good health and CMV-seropositive. The rearrangement uses TRBV9 and TRBJ2-3; 7 bases fit TRBD1. The source material was PBMCs. The CDR3 protein is CASKQGWGTDTQYF. CDR3 sequence (DNA): TGTGCCAGCAAACAGGGGTGGGGCACAGATACGCAGTATTTT.